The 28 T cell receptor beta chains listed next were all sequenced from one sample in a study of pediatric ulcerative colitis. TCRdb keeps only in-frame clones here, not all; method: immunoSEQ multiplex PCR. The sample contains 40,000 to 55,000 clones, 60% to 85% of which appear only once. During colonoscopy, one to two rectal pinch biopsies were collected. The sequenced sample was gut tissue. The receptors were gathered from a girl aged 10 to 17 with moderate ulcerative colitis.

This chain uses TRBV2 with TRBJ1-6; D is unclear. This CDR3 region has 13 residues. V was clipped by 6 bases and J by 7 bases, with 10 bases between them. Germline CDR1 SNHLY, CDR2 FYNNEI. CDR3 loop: CASRQRENSPLHF. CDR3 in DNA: TGTGCCAGCAGGCAGAGGGAGAATTCACCCCTCCACTTT.

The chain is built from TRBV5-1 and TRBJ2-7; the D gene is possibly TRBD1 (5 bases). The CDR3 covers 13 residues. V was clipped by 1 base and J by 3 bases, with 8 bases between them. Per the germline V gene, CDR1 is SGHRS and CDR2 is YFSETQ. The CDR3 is CASSLQGHYEQYF. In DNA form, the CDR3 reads TGCGCCAGCAGCTTGCAGGGCCACTACGAGCAGTACTTC.

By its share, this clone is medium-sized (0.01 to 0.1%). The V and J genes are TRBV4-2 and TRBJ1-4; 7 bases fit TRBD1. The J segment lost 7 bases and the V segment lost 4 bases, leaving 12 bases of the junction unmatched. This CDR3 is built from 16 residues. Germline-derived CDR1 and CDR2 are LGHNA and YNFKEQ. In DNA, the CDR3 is TGTGCCAGCAGCCCCCAAGACAGGGTTTACGGTGAAAAACTGTTTTTT. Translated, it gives CASSPQDRVYGEKLFF.

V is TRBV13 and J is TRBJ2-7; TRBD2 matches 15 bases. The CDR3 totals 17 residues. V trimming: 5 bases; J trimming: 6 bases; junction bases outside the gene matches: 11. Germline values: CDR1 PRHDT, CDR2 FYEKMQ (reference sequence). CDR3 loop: CASSPGLAGGPQREQYF. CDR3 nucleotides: TGTGCCAGCAGCCCCGGACTAGCGGGGGGGCCGCAGCGCGAGCAGTACTTC.

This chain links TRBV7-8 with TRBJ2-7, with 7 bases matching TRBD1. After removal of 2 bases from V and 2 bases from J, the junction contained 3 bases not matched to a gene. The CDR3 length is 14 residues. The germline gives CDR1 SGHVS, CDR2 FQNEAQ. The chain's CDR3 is CASSLWDRAYEQYF. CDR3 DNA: TGTGCCAGCAGCTTATGGGACAGAGCCTACGAGCAGTACTTC.

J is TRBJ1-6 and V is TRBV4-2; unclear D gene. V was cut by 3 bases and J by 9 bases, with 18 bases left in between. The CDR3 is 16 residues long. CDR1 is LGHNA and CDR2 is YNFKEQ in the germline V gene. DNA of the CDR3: TGTGCCAGCAGCCAGGGCCGGGAATCGGTTGGTTCACCCCTCCACTTT. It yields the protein CASSQGRESVGSPLHF.

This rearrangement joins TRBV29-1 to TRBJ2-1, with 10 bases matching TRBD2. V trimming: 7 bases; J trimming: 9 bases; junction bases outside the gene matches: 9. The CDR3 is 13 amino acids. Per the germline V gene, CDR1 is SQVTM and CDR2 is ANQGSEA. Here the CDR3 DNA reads TGCAGCGCCATGACTAGCGGGTTAGGTGAGCAGTTCTTC. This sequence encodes CSAMTSGLGEQFF.

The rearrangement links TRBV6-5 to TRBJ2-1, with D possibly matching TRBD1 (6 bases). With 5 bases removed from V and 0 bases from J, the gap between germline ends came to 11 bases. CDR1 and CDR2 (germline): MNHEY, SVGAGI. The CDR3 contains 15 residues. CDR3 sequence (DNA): TGTGCCAGCAGTAGCACAGGGAGCTCCTACAATGAGCAGTTCTTC. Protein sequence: CASSSTGSSYNEQFF.

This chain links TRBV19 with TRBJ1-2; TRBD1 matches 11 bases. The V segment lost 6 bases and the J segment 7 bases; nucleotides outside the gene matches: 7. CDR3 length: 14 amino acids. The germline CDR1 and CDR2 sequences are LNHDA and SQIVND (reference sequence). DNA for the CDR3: TGTGCCAGTAGCCTGGGACAGGGGGAGGGTGGCTACACCTTC. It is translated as CASSLGQGEGGYTF.

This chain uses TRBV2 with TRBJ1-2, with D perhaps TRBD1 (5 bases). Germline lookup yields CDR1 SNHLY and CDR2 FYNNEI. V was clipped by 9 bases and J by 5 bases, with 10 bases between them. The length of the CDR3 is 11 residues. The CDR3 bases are TGTGCCAGAACAGGTTCTTATGGCTACACCTTC. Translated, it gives CARTGSYGYTF.

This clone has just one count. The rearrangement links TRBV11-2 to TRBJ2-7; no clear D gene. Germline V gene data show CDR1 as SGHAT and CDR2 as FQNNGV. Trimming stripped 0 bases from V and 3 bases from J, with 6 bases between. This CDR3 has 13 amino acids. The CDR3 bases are TGTGCCAGCAGCTTAGAAAGTTTCTACGAGCAGTACTTC. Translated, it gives CASSLESFYEQYF.

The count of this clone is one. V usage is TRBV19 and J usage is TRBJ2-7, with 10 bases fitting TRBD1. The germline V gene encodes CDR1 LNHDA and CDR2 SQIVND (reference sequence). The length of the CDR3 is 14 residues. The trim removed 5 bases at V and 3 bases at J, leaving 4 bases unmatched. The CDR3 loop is CASSPWTGGYEQYF. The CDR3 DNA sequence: TGTGCCAGTAGTCCCTGGACAGGGGGCTACGAGCAGTACTTC.

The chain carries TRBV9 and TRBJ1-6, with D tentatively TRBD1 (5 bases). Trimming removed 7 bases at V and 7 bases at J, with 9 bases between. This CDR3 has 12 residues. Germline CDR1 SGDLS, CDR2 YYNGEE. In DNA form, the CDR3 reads TGTGCCAGCGGGGGATCGAATTCACCCCTCCACTTT. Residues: CASGGSNSPLHF.

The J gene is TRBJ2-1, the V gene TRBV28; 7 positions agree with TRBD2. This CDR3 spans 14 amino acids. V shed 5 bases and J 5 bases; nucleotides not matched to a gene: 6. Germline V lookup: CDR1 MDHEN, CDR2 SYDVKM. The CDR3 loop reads CASSPTSLNNEQFF. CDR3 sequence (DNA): TGTGCCAGCAGTCCGACTAGCCTCAACAATGAGCAGTTCTTC.

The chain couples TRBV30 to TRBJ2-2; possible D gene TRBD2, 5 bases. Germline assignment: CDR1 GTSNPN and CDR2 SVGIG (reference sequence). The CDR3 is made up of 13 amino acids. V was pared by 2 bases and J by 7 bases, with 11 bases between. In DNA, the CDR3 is TGTGCCTGGAGTCGGGGTACGAACGGGGAGCTGTTTTTT. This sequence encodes CAWSRGTNGELFF.

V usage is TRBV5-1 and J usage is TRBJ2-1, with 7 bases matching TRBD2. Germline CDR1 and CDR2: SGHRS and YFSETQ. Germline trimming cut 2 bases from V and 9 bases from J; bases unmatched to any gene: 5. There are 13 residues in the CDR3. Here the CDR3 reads CASSLKRDGEQFF. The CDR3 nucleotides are TGCGCCAGCAGCTTAAAGCGGGATGGTGAGCAGTTCTTC.

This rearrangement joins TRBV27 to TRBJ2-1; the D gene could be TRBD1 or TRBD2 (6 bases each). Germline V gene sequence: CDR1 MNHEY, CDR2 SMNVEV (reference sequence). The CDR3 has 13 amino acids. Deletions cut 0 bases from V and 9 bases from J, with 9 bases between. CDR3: CASSLSGGLEQFF. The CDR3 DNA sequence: TGTGCCAGCAGTTTATCGGGGGGCCTTGAGCAGTTCTTC.

The CDR3 bases are TGTGCCAGCAGTCCCCCCGGGAGAGCGTACAATGAGCAGTTCTTC. It translates to CASSPPGRAYNEQFF. The chain is built from TRBV27 and TRBJ2-1, with D possibly being TRBD2 (6 bases). The CDR3 spans 15 residues. Trimming pared 5 bases from V and 4 bases from J, leaving 15 bases between. Germline CDR1 MNHEY, CDR2 SMNVEV (reference sequence).

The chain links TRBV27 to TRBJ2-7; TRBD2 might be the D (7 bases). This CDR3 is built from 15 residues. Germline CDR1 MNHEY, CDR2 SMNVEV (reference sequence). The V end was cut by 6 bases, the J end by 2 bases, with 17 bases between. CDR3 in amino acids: CASRRGGAGTYEQYF. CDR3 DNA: TGTGCCAGCAGGAGGGGGGGGGCAGGGACCTACGAGCAGTACTTC.

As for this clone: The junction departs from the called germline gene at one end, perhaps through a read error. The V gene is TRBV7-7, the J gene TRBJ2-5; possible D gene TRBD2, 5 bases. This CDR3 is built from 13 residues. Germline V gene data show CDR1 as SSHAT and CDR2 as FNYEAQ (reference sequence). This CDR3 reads CASSFYEGETQYF. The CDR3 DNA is TGTGCTAGCAGCTTCTACGAGGGAGAGACCCAGTACTTC.

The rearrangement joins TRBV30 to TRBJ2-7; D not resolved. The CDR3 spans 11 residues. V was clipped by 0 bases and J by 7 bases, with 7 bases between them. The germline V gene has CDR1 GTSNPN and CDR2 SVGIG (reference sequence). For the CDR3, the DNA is TGTGCCTGGAGTGTAACGCGGGAGCAGTACTTC. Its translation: CAWSVTREQYF.

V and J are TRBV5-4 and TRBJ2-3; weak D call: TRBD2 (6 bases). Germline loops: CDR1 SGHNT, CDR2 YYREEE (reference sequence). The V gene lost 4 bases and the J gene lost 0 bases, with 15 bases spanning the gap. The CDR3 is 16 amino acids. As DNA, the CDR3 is TGTGCCAGCAGCCGTCCGGGACTCGAGAGCACAGATACGCAGTATTTT. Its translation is CASSRPGLESTDTQYF.

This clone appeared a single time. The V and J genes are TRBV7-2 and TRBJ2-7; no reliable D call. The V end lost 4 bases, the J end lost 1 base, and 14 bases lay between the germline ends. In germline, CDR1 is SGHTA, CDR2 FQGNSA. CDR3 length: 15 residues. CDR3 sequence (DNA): TGTGCCAGCAGCTCAGACAAGGGTCGGTCCTACGAGCAGTACTTC. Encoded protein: CASSSDKGRSYEQYF. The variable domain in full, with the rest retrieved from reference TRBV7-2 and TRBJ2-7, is GAGVSQSPSNKVTEKGKDVELRCDPISGHTALYWYRQSLGQGLEFLIYFQGNSAPDKSGLPSDRFSAERTGGSVSTLTIQRTQQEDSAVYLCASSSDKGRSYEQYFGPGTRLTVT.

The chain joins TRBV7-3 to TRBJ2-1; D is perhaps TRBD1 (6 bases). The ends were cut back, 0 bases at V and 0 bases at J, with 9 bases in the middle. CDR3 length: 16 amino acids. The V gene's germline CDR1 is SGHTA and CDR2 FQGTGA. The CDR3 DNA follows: TGTGCCAGCAGCTTAACCGGACAGCTCTCCTACAATGAGCAGTTCTTC. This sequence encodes CASSLTGQLSYNEQFF.

This CDR3 reads CSALPGLEQFF. The CDR3 DNA reads TGCAGTGCCTTACCGGGACTGGAGCAGTTCTTC. The rearrangement uses TRBV20-1 and TRBJ2-1, with D perhaps TRBD2 (6 bases). Deletions cut 6 bases from V and 10 bases from J, with 13 bases between. Germline assignment: CDR1 DFQATT and CDR2 SNEGSKA (reference sequence). CDR3 length equals 11 residues.

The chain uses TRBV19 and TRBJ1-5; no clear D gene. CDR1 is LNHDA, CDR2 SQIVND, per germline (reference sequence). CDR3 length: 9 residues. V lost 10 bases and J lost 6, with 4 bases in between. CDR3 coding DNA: TGTGCCACCGTTCAGCCCCAGCATTTT. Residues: CATVQPQHF.

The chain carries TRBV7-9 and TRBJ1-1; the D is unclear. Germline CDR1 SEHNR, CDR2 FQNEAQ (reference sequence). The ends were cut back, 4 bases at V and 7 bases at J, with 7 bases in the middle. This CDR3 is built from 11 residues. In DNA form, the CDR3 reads TGTGCCAGCAGCTGGACGGGTGAAGCTTTCTTT. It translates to CASSWTGEAFF.

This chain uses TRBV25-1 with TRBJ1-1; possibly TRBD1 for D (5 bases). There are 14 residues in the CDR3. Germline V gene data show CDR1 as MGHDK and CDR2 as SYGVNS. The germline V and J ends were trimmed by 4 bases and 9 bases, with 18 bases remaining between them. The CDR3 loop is CASSAPWGRTKAFF. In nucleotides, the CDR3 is TGTGCCAGCAGTGCCCCCTGGGGACGAACAAAAGCTTTCTTT.